This T cell receptor (beta chain) came from a study of blood T cells in healthy people across ages. Study-wide results and limits: Measured against age, TCR beta diversity per million T cells decreased in a roughly linear manner.

The CDR3 is made up of 15 amino acids. The V and J ends lost 4 bases and 1 base respectively, with 13 bases between them. Germline assignment: CDR1 MGHRA and CDR2 YSYEKL. For this clonotype: Its specificity is unknown.

Primed by a sample-barcoded 5' primer and a J-beta primer mix, a second PCR proceeded for roughly 6 to 12 cycles. Researchers report that a template-switch adaptor with 12 random nucleotides tagged each cDNA molecule. TCRdb itself ran the 5' RACE reads through MiXCR, one entry per CDR3 protein. The sample lists about 1.6 million distinct CDR3 sequences, about 35% occurring once. The study isolated at least 6 million PBMCs from each sample. Per sample, at least 5 micrograms of total RNA were extracted. This chain joins TRBV4-1 and TRBJ1-1; weak D call: TRBD1 (5 bases). The sample comprised blood. This TCR was sampled from a woman between 25 and 40 years old in good health. In DNA form, the CDR3 reads TGCGCCAGCAGCCGACAACCCCAGGGGAACACTGAAGCTTTCTTT. This encodes CASSRQPQGNTEAFF.